Listed here are 8 T cell receptor beta chains from one sample, sequenced in a study of blood T cells in healthy people across ages. A sample-barcoded 5' primer and a J-beta primer mix were used in a second PCR of about 7 to 12 cycles. TCRdb re-analysed the 5' RACE reads in MiXCR, keeping a single row per CDR3 protein. Of more than 500,000 distinct CDR3 sequences listed, approximately 26% were seen once; the top ten hold over 3.5%. These sequences were also reported in another study, on T cells of mothers and their children.

Sequencing was done on a sample of blood. The source of these receptors is a boy aged 2 to 10 in good health.

The CDR3 DNA follows: TGTGCCAGCAGATATAGGGGACAGCGCTACGAGCAGTACTTC. It codes for CASRYRGQRYEQYF. The chain couples TRBV2 to TRBJ2-7; 7 bases line up with TRBD1. Trimming cost V 6 bases and J 3 bases; bases outside gene matches: 8. Germline values: CDR1 SNHLY, CDR2 FYNNEI. The CDR3 has 14 residues.

A few counts support this clonotype. J is TRBJ2-2 and V is TRBV9, with a possible D match to TRBD2 (6 bases). Trimming removed 1 base from V and 7 bases from J, with 8 bases in between. This CDR3 comprises 13 residues. CDR1 and CDR2 (germline): SGDLS, YYNGEE. This CDR3 reads CASSVLAFGELFF. The CDR3 nucleotides read TGTGCCAGCAGCGTACTAGCGTTCGGGGAGCTGTTTTTT.

This clonotype was picked up a small number of times. The V call is TRBV7-2, the J call TRBJ2-3; no firm D call. CDR1 SGHTA and CDR2 FQGNSA come from the germline V gene. The V end lost 1 base, the J end lost 0 bases, and 8 bases lay between the germline ends. The CDR3 is made up of 15 amino acids. CDR3: CASSLVSVSTDTQYF. The CDR3 region has the DNA TGTGCCAGCAGCTTAGTTTCGGTTAGCACAGATACGCAGTATTTT.

The chain recombines TRBV28 with TRBJ2-3, with D maybe TRBD2 (7 bases). Per the germline V gene, CDR1 is MDHEN and CDR2 is SYDVKM. CDR3 length: 16 amino acids. V lost 5 bases to trimming and J lost 5 bases, with 20 bases between them. The CDR3 bases are TGTGCCAGCAGTGCCCCACGGGGGGCCAATAGAGATACGCAGTATTTT. This translates into CASSAPRGANRDTQYF.

This clonotype came up a few times. The chain couples TRBV20-1 to TRBJ1-1; D gene uncertain. Trimming shortened V by 3 bases and J by 4 bases, and 21 bases separated the two germline ends. This CDR3 spans 16 amino acids. Germline loops: CDR1 DFQATT, CDR2 SNEGSKA (reference sequence). The CDR3 DNA reads as TGCAGTGCTAGGAAGGCTGGGCTTACCGAAACCACTGAAGCTTTCTTT. It specifies CSARKAGLTETTEAFF.

The V call is TRBV10-3, the J call TRBJ2-6, with 11 bases matching TRBD2. Germline lookup yields CDR1 ENHRY and CDR2 SYGVKD. This CDR3 spans 19 amino acids. Germline trimming cut 3 bases from V and 0 bases from J; bases unmatched to any gene: 7. The CDR3 DNA follows: TGTGCCATCAGTGAATCCGGGACTAGCGGAAACTCTGGGGCCAACGTCCTGACTTTC. It specifies CAISESGTSGNSGANVLTF.

V gene TRBV7-8 combines with J gene TRBJ2-1, with 7 bases fitting TRBD2. Germline V gene data show CDR1 as SGHVS and CDR2 as FQNEAQ. The junction had 6 bases not matched to a gene; V was cut back by 2 bases and J by 8 bases. The length of the CDR3 is 14 residues. CDR3 nucleotides: TGTGCCAGCAGCTTATCGGGAGGAGGCTATGAGCAGTTCTTC. Amino acid sequence: CASSLSGGGYEQFF.

The rearrangement joins TRBV5-1 to TRBJ2-3; 8 bases fit TRBD2. Trimming at V came to 6 bases and at J to 2 bases, leaving 11 bases not matched to a gene. Per germline, CDR1 SGHRS and CDR2 YFSETQ. CDR3 length equals 16 residues. The CDR3 loop reads CASTRGGATTTDTQYF. In DNA form, the CDR3 reads TGCGCCAGCACCCGGGGGGGCGCCACTACCACAGATACGCAGTATTTT.